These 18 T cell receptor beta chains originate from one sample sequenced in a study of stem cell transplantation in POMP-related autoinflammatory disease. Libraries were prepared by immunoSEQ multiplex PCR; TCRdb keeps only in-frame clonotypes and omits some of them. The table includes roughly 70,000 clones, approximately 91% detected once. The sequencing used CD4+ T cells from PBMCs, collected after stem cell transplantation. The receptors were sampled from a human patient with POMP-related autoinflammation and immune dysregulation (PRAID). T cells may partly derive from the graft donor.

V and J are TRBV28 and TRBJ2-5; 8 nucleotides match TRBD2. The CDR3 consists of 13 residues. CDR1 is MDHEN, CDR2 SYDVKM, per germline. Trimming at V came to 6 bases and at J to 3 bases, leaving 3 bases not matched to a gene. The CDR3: CASSRGGKETQYF. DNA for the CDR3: TGTGCCAGCAGCCGGGGGGGCAAAGAGACCCAGTACTTC.

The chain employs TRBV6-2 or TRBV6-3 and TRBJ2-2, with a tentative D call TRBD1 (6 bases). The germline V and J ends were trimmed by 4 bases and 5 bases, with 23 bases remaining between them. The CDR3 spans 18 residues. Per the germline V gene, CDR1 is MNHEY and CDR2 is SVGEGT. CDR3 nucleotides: TGTGCCAGCAGTTCTAGGCAAGGGGGAATCTCGAGGACCGGGGAGCTGTTTTTT. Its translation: CASSSRQGGISRTGELFF.

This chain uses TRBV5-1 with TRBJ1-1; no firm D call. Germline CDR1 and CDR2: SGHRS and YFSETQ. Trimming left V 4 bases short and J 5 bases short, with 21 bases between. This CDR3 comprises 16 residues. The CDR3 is CASSPFSTPDVTEAFF. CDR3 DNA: TGCGCCAGCAGCCCCTTTAGTACGCCGGACGTGACTGAAGCTTTCTTT.

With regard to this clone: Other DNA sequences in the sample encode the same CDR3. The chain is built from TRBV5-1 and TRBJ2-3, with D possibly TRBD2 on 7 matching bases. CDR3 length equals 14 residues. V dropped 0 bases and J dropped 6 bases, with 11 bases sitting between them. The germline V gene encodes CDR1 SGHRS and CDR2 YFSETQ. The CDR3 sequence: CASSLGAGADTQYF. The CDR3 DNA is TGCGCCAGCAGCTTGGGGGCGGGGGCGGATACGCAGTATTTT.

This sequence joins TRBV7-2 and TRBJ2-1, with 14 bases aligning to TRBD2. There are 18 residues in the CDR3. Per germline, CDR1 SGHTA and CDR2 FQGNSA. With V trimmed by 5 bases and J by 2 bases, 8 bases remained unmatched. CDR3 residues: CASSKGLAGGRTYNEQFF. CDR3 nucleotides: TGTGCCAGCAGCAAAGGACTAGCGGGAGGACGAACCTACAATGAGCAGTTCTTC.

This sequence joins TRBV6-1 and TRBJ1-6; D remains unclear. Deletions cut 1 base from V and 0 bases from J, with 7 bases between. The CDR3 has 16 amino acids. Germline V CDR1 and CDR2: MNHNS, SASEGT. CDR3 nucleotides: TGTGCCAGCAGTGAAGGCATGAGCTCCTATAATTCACCCCTCCACTTT. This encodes CASSEGMSSYNSPLHF.

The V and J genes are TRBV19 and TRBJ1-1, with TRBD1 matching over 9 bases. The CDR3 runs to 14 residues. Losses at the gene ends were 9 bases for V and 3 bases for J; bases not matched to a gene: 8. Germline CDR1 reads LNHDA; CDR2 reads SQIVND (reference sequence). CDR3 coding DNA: TGTGCCAGCAATCCAGGACAGGGGTACACTGAAGCTTTCTTT. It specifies CASNPGQGYTEAFF.

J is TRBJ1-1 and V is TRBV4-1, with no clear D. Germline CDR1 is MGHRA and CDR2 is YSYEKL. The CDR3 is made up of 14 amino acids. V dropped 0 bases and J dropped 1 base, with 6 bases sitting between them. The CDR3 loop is CASSQDRRNTEAFF. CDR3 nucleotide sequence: TGCGCCAGCAGCCAAGATCGTCGGAACACTGAAGCTTTCTTT.

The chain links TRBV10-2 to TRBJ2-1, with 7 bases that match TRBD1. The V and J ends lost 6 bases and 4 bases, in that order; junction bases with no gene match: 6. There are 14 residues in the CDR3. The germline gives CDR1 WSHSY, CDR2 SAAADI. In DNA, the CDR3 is TGCGCCAGCAGACGGACAGGCGGATACAATGAGCAGTTCTTC. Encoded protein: CASRRTGGYNEQFF.

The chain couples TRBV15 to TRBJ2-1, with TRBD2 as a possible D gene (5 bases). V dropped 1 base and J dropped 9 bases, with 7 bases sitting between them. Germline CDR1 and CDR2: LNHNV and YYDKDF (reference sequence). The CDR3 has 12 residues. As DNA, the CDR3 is TGTGCCACCAGCAGAGTAGGAGGTGAGCAGTTCTTC. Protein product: CATSRVGGEQFF.

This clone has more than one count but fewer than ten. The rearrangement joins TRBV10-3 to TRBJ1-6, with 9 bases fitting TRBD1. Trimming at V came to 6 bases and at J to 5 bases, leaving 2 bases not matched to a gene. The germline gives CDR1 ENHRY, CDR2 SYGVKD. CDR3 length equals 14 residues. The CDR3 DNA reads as TGTGCCATCAGGGGACAGGGAGATAATTCACCCCTCCACTTT. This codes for CAIRGQGDNSPLHF.

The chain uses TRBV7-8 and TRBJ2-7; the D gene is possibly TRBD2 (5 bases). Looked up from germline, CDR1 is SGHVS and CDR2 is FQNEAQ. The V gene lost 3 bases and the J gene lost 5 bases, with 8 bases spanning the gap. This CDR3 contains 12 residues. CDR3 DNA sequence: TGTGCCAGCAGCTTCGCGGGTGACGAGCAGTACTTC. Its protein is CASSFAGDEQYF. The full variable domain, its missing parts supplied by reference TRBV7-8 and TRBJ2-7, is GAGVSQSPRYKVAKRGQDVALRCDPISGHVSLFWYQQALGQGPEFLTYFQNEAQLDKSGLPSDRFFAERPEGSVSTLKIQRTQQEDSAVYLCASSFAGDEQYFGPGTRLTVT.

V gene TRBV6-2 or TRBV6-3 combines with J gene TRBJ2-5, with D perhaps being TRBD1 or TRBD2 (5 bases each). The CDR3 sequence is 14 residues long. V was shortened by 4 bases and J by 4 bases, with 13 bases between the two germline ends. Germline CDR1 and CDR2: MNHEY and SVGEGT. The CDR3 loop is CASSSTRGRETQYF. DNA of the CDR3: TGTGCCAGCAGTTCGACACGGGGCCGAGAGACCCAGTACTTC.

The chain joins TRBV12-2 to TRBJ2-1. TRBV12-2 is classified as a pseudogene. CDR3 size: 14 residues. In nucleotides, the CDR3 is TGTGCAAGTCGCTTAGTTCTTTGGGAAGAAGGGCGGTTCTTC. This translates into CASRLVLWEEGRFF.

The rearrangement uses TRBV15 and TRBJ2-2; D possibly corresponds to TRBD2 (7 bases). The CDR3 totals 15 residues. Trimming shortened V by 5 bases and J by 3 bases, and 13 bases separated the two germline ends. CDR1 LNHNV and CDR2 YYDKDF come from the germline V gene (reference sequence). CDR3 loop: CATSGGALDTGELFF. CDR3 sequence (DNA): TGTGCCACCAGCGGGGGGGCGTTGGACACCGGGGAGCTGTTTTTT.

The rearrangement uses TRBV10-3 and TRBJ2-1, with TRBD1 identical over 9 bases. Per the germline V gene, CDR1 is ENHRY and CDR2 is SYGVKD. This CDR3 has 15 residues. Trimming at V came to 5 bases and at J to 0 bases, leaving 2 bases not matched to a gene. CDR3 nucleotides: TGTGCCATCAGTCGACAGGGGGGCTCCTACAATGAGCAGTTCTTC. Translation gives CAISRQGGSYNEQFF.

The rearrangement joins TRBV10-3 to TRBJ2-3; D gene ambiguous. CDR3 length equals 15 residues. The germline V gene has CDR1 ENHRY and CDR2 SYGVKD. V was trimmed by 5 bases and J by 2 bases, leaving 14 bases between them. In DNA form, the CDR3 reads TGTGCCATCAGTAGCGCTCGTGGCCTCACAGATACGCAGTATTTT. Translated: CAISSARGLTDTQYF.

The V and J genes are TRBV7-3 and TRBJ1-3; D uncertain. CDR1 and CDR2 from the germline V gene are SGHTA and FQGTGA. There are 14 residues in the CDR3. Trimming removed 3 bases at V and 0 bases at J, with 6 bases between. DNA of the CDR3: TGTGCCAGCAGCTTTGATAGCTCTGGAAACACCATATATTTT. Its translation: CASSFDSSGNTIYF.